This T cell receptor beta chain was sequenced during a study of vaccination effects on CD4 cells after COVID-19. Across the study: Two doses of either BNT162b2 or mRNA-1273 were given to each participant. The study's findings and limits: From healthy vaccinees, only 1 of 255 vaccine-induced clones also reacted to common cold coronaviruses.

Viral peptide pools were used in the ViraFEST assay to expand antigen-specific CD4+ T cells, and sequencing came afterward. The culture ran for about 11 days, and then CD4+ T cells were isolated. The V gene's germline CDR1 is GTSNPN and CDR2 SVGIG (reference sequence). This CDR3 spans 12 amino acids. On this clone itself: As yet, its antigen is unknown.

Profiled with immunoSEQ multiplex PCR; TCRdb holds only in-frame clones, not every one. There are some 20,000 clones in the sample; 70% occur only once, and roughly a sixth lies in the top ten. The sample here was CD4+ T cells from PBMCs cultured with HCoV-229E spike peptides, taken before COVID-19 vaccination. This receptor was identified in a human donor who received a COVID-19 vaccine. This chain links TRBV30 with TRBJ2-3, with 10 bases fitting TRBD1. The CDR3 is CAFGWGQGTQYF. The CDR3 DNA follows: TGTGCTTTTGGGTGGGGACAGGGGACGCAGTATTTT.